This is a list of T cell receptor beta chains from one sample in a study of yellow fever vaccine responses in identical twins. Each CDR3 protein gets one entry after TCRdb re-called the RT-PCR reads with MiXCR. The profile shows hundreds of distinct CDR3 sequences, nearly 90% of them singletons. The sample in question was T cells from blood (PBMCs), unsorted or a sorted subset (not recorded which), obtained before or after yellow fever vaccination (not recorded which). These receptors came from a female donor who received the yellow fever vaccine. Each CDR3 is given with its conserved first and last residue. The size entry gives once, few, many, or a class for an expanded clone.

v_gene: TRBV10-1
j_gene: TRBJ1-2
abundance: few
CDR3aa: CASSEGQGNYGYTF